The 8 T cell receptor beta chains given below trace back to one sample, sequenced in a study of early T cells in non-severe SARS-CoV-2 infection. Each CDR3 protein gets one entry after TCRdb re-called the 5' RACE reads with MiXCR. This table has 55,000 to 70,000 distinct CDR3 sequences, around 12% appearing once. The sequences come from whole blood, collected at baseline. The receptors derive from an adult who was a healthcare worker with PCR-confirmed SARS-CoV-2 infection or an uninfected control (not recorded which). The donor label of this sample is uncertain.

This clonotype has more than one count but fewer than ten. A junction end diverges from the germline sequence, so it may reflect a read error. V usage is TRBV11-2 and J usage is TRBJ1-6, with no clear D. This CDR3 contains 14 residues. Germline loops: CDR1 SGHAT, CDR2 FQNNGV. The CDR3: CASSTTDRGSPLPF. Written as DNA, the CDR3 is TGTGCCAGCAGCACCACCGACCGGGGTTCACCCCTCCCTTTT.

This clonotype was counted between two and nine times. This rearrangement joins TRBV20-1 to TRBJ1-2; a possible D gene is TRBD1 (5 bases). Per germline, CDR1 DFQATT and CDR2 SNEGSKA (reference sequence). The CDR3 totals 14 residues. The V end lost 1 base, the J end lost 2 bases, and 11 bases lay between the germline ends. Here the CDR3 reads CSARGGDANYGYTF. The CDR3 region has the DNA TGCAGTGCTAGAGGTGGGGACGCCAACTATGGCTACACCTTC.

This clonotype has a handful of counts. The chain links TRBV24-1 to TRBJ2-7, with D unresolved. From germline, CDR1 is KGHDR and CDR2 SFDVKD. This CDR3 contains 12 residues. V lost 9 bases and J lost 1, with 9 bases in between. CDR3 nucleotide sequence: TGTGCCACCGGTAAGGGTTCCTACGAGCAGTACGTC. It is translated as CATGKGSYEQYV.

V usage is TRBV7-8 and J usage is TRBJ1-3; D is undetermined. V lost 5 bases and J lost 0, with 11 bases in between. Looked up from germline, CDR1 is SGHVS and CDR2 is FQNEAQ. This CDR3 is 15 amino acids long. CDR3 sequence (DNA): TGTGCCAGCAGCATGGAACTTAGCTCTGGAAACACCATATATTTT. Protein product: CASSMELSSGNTIYF.

The chain couples TRBV14 to TRBJ1-4, with TRBD1 matching over 9 bases. Germline assignment: CDR1 SGHDN and CDR2 FVKESK. V lost 4 bases and J lost 8; bases outside the gene matches: 8. CDR3 length: 15 amino acids. The DNA of the CDR3 is TGTGCCAGCAGCCCCCGGACAGGGGTAGGAGAAAAACTGTTTTTT. This codes for CASSPRTGVGEKLFF.

The chain recombines TRBV14 with TRBJ2-1; no firm D call. Trimming pared 2 bases from V and 0 bases from J, leaving 8 bases between. Germline V lookup: CDR1 SGHDN, CDR2 FVKESK. The CDR3 totals 15 residues. The chain's CDR3 is CASSQSSISYNEQFF. DNA of the CDR3: TGTGCCAGCAGCCAATCTTCCATCTCCTACAATGAGCAGTTCTTC.

The chain links TRBV28 to TRBJ1-3; TRBD1 might be the D (5 bases). There are 12 residues in the CDR3. V was cut by 8 bases and J by 3 bases, with 8 bases left in between. Germline V gene lookup returns CDR1 MDHEN and CDR2 SYDVKM. The CDR3 here is CASRQLGNTIYF. The DNA of the CDR3 is TGTGCCAGCCGACAGCTTGGAAACACCATATATTTT.

The chain is built from TRBV5-4 and TRBJ2-6; D is undetermined. Germline values: CDR1 SGHNT, CDR2 YYREEE (reference sequence). This CDR3 comprises 12 residues. Trimming left V 5 bases short and J 3 bases short, with 3 bases between. CDR3 sequence (DNA): TGTGCCAGCAGAGGTGGGGCCAACGTCCTGACTTTC. It codes for CASRGGANVLTF.